A single sample gave rise to the 16 T cell receptor beta chains below, sequenced in a study of prognosis after radiotherapy for stage I lung cancer (dated by TCRdb to the early 2020s). Sequencing relied on an Illumina HiSeq 3000. Two rounds of multiplex PCR on genomic DNA were used to amplify the TCR beta CDR3 region. The first PCR round used primers specific to each TRBV and TRBJ gene, and the primer sequences were filed in Chinese patent CN105087789A. TCRdb's own reprocessing of the public reads used fastp at Q25 and MiXCR and kept productive beta chains. Rows merge per CDR3 protein into single entries with the most common DNA and genes. This sample holds about 16,000 distinct CDR3 sequences; around 31% were observed only once. Around 27% of the sample is taken by the ten largest. Sequences were derived from PBMCs, sampled before or after stereotactic body radiation therapy (not recorded which). These receptors originate from a donor over 45 with non-small cell lung cancer.

This clonotype was observed many times. The chain has TRBV6-9 and TRBJ2-5, with 14 positions matching TRBD2. Germline assignment: CDR1 MNHGY and CDR2 SVAAGI. This CDR3 is 16 amino acids long. V lost 4 bases, J lost 5 bases, and 6 bases stayed unmatched. The CDR3 nucleotides are TGTGCCAGCAGTTGGTCCGGGACTAGCGGGAGCGAGACCCAGTACTTC. As protein: CASSWSGTSGSETQYF.

This clonotype occurred many times. The genes are TRBV7-2 and TRBJ2-1; TRBD1 matches at 7 bases. The CDR3 consists of 14 residues. Germline trimming cut 4 bases from V and 6 bases from J; bases unmatched to any gene: 6. Germline CDR1 is SGHTA and CDR2 is FQGNSA. DNA of the CDR3: TGTGCCAGCAGCTGGGGGACAGTCTCCAATGAGCAGTTCTTC. As protein: CASSWGTVSNEQFF. The full variable domain, rest sourced from reference TRBV7-2 and TRBJ2-1, is GAGVSQSPSNKVTEKGKDVELRCDPISGHTALYWYRQSLGQGLEFLIYFQGNSAPDKSGLPSDRFSAERTGGSVSTLTIQRTQQEDSAVYLCASSWGTVSNEQFFGPGTRLTVL.

Many counts were recorded for this clonotype. The V call is TRBV6-1, the J call TRBJ2-5; 15 nucleotides match TRBD2. CDR1 is MNHNS, CDR2 SASEGT, per germline. This CDR3 is 15 amino acids long. V dropped 6 bases and J dropped 5; count of bases not matched to a gene: 4. CDR3 sequence: CASSLGLAGGETQYF. In nucleotides, the CDR3 is TGTGCCAGCAGCTTAGGACTAGCGGGAGGGGAGACCCAGTACTTC.

This clonotype was recorded many times. V and J are TRBV7-9 and TRBJ2-2; no clear D gene. V was clipped by 5 bases and J by 7 bases, with 14 bases between them. The CDR3 length is 14 residues. The V gene's germline CDR1 is SEHNR and CDR2 FQNEAQ (reference sequence). The CDR3 coding sequence is TGTGCCAGCAGCCCCCCCCTTAAGGGCGGGGAGCTGTTTTTT. Translated, it gives CASSPPLKGGELFF.

This clonotype occurred many times. This rearrangement joins TRBV20-1 to TRBJ2-1, with D tentatively TRBD1 (6 bases). In germline, CDR1 is DFQATT, CDR2 SNEGSKA (reference sequence). V lost 6 bases, J lost 8 bases, and 20 bases lay in between. CDR3 size: 14 residues. The CDR3 loop is CSAKGGIRMDEQFF. CDR3 in DNA: TGCAGTGCCAAAGGGGGAATCCGAATGGATGAGCAGTTCTTC.

There are many counts of this clonotype. This chain links TRBV7-2 with TRBJ1-2; TRBD1 is a possible D gene (5 bases). Germline CDR1 is SGHTA and CDR2 is FQGNSA. Deletions cut 6 bases from V and 3 bases from J, with 5 bases between. The CDR3 runs to 11 residues. The CDR3 DNA reads TGTGCCAGCAGAGGGGACTATGGCTACACCTTC. This translates into CASRGDYGYTF.

This clonotype appeared many times. The chain joins TRBV12-3 or TRBV12-4 to TRBJ2-2, with D possibly TRBD1 on 6 matching bases. The CDR3 runs 14 residues. With 7 bases removed from V and 2 bases from J, the gap between germline ends came to 11 bases. Here the CDR3 reads CASTQGQNTGELFF. The DNA of the CDR3 is TGTGCCAGCACCCAGGGACAAAACACCGGGGAGCTGTTTTTT.

About this clonotype: A far larger clone lies a single base away; this is likely a read error. The genes are TRBV6-8 and TRBJ2-1, with D maybe TRBD2 (6 bases). The V and J ends lost 8 bases and 8 bases respectively, with 16 bases between them. CDR1 MNHGY and CDR2 SAAAGT come from the germline V gene. The CDR3 consists of 13 residues. Written as DNA, the CDR3 is TGTGCCAGCCGGGACTCCCTAGGGCATGAGCAGTTCTTC. It codes for CASRDSLGHEQFF.

The J gene is TRBJ1-3, the V gene TRBV6-1; the D gene is possibly TRBD1 (5 bases). This CDR3 region has 14 residues. V shed 6 bases and J shed 6 bases, with 15 bases lying between them. Germline values: CDR1 MNHNS, CDR2 SASEGT. The CDR3 region has the DNA TGTGCCAGCAGGCAGGGTGCCACTTTAAACACCATATATTTT. Translation gives CASRQGATLNTIYF.

The chain links TRBV27 to TRBJ1-1; tentative D call: TRBD1 (5 bases). The CDR3 totals 13 residues. The germline V gene encodes CDR1 MNHEY and CDR2 SMNVEV (reference sequence). The V and J ends lost 5 bases and 13 bases respectively, with 20 bases between them. The CDR3 DNA is TGTGCCAGCAGTGTACAGGTTAACACTAAAGATTTCTTT. Its translation: CASSVQVNTKDFF.

This clonotype was observed many times. This rearrangement joins TRBV28 to TRBJ1-2; 7 bases match TRBD1. There are 15 residues in the CDR3. With V trimmed by 1 base and J by 6 bases, 8 bases remained unmatched. Germline V gene data show CDR1 as MDHEN and CDR2 as SYDVKM. The CDR3 bases are TGTGCCAGCAGTTTATTCGAGGGGGCGATCCATGGCTACACCTTC. This codes for CASSLFEGAIHGYTF.

Ten or more counts support this clonotype. The chain carries TRBV3-1 and TRBJ2-1, with TRBD2 matching 7 bases. In germline, CDR1 is LGHDT, CDR2 YNNKEL (reference sequence). The CDR3 totals 14 residues. Trimming cost V 10 bases and J 2 bases; bases outside gene matches: 8. In DNA, the CDR3 is TGTGCCACCAGTGTAGCGGGTACCTACAATGAGCAGTTCTTC. This translates into CATSVAGTYNEQFF.

This clonotype was counted at least ten times. This chain joins TRBV2 and TRBJ2-7, with TRBD1 matching over 10 bases. V was clipped by 7 bases and J by 3 bases; unmatched bases: 3. Germline CDR1 is SNHLY and CDR2 is FYNNEI. The CDR3 contains 13 residues. The CDR3 DNA is TGTGCCAGCACGGGACAGGGGTTCTACGAGCAGTACTTC. It encodes CASTGQGFYEQYF.

This clonotype was counted ten times or more. CDR3 sequence reads: CASRPTSGLSSYEQYF. The CDR3 nucleotides are TGTGCCAGCAGACCGACTAGCGGGCTAAGCTCCTACGAGCAGTACTTC. The V call is TRBV5-8, the J call TRBJ2-7, with TRBD2 identical over 10 bases. Germline CDR1 SGHTS, CDR2 YDEGEE. Trimming removed 5 bases from V and 0 bases from J; junction bases left unmatched: 8. This CDR3 contains 16 residues.

This clonotype was counted at least ten times. This clone may be a read error of a much larger clone one base away. The CDR3 carries no conserved terminal phenylalanine or tryptophan, so it likely arises from a read error. The chain links TRBV30 to TRBJ2-1, with TRBD1 matching 8 bases. This CDR3 has 14 residues. The germline V gene has CDR1 GTSNPN and CDR2 SVGIG (reference sequence). V gave up 5 bases and J gave up 7 bases; unmatched junction bases: 10. CDR3 nucleotides: TGTGCCTGGGGCTCACACAGGGGGTGGAATGAGCAGTTCCTC. Its translation: CAWGSHRGWNEQFL.

The rearrangement links TRBV9 to TRBJ2-7; 9 bases match TRBD2. Germline V gene lookup returns CDR1 SGDLS and CDR2 YYNGEE. V dropped 4 bases and J dropped 4; count of bases not matched to a gene: 6. The CDR3 consists of 14 residues. The CDR3 bases are TGTGCCAGCAGCTCCTCTAGCGGGACTTACGAGCAGTACTTC. Encoded protein: CASSSSSGTYEQYF.